This entry is about one T cell receptor beta chain. This clonotype was seen a handful of times. Its antigen remains unidentified. No clone much larger than this one lies a single base away; base qualities are absent. Libraries of naive CD8 T cells were built from anywhere between roughly 19,000 and 1,000,000 sorted cells, with 10%, 30% or 50% of the purified RNA used. Naive CD8 T cells were FACS-sorted as CD8+CD4-CCR7+CD45RA+ on a BD FACSAria II into RLT Plus buffer. To test detection sensitivity, Jurkat RNA equivalent to more than 9 TCR copies was spiked into samples of about 18,000-1,000,000 naive CD8 T cells. Enrichment of CD8 T cells was done with RosetteSep CD8+ T Cell Enrichment Cocktail plus Ficoll-Paque, and ACK red cell lysis came afterward. The record originates from a study of molecular identifiers for immune sequencing clone quantification listed by TCRdb under 2018. General notes on the study: For a replicate experiment, RNA from roughly 21,000 or 96,000 naive CD8 T cells was divided into five aliquots, and four of the five aliquots were sequenced. CD8 T cells were used in a methods study to benchmark molecular-identifier clustering-based TCR repertoire sequencing (MIDCIRS) and TCR RNA copy counting.

The method behind the library was PCR. The sequencer was a NextSeq 500. Preparation of bulk TCR libraries followed a previously described approach, with the TCR primers listed in Table S5. The Qiagen AllPrep DNA/RNA kit was used to purify total RNA. Before any analysis, reads coming from multiple sequencing runs of the same library were combined into one pool. From the authors' description of their analysis: Reads were retained only if their TCR constant sequence matched exactly, and those retained reads were trimmed to 150 nt and grouped according to their 12-nt molecular barcodes. Reads in each barcode group were sub-clustered using a 15% Levenshtein threshold, and a quality-weighted consensus sequence was built for each RNA molecule. Non-functional sequences were discarded, and so were lower-count sequences lying one edit away from another sequence. Based on a fit of two negative binomial distributions, barcode sub-clusters having less than 20% of the maximum read count were discarded. TCRdb passed the public sequencing reads through fastp at Q25 and MiXCR, retaining productive beta sequences. Rows merge per CDR3 protein into single entries with the most common DNA and genes. The V and J calls were not made by the authors but by TCRdb's processing. The sample data list hundreds of thousands of distinct CDR3 sequences, and around 25% of these were observed just once. Roughly 0.83% of the sample is in the top ten clones.

What the research found in general, with its limitations: Clones above 20 RNA copies held over 98% of molecules in CMV-specific effector cells but under 1% in naive cells. Spiked-in Jurkat TCR RNA (approximately 9 copies' worth), which is not part of the donor repertoire, was contained in the naive libraries. Highly expanded clone sizes could be underestimated if identical TCR molecules share a barcode. Without barcode sub-clustering, chimeric consensus sequences inflated TCR diversity; chimeras reached as high as 47%. Modeling indicated about three TCR RNA copies recovered per cell, compared with about 9.7 by digital PCR, which implies a capture efficiency of approximately 29%. Spiked-in Jurkat TCR RNA equivalent to a single cell was reported to be detectable even among more than 900,000 naive CD8 T cells.

Relative to germline, V is missing 9 bases and J is missing 4 bases, with 1 base of the junction outside any gene match. From its cysteine to its phenylalanine, the CDR3 spans 11 amino acids. Only the CDR3 DNA is retained, 33 bases long and in frame from the first base. The sequence is built from TRBV12-3 or TRBV12-4 and TRBJ1-2, and 8 junctional nucleotides match TRBD1. The sequencing input was naive CD8+ T cells from blood, with Jurkat cell RNA spiked in. Per the publication, the cell subset or site label means: FACS-sorted CD8+CD4-CCR7+CD45RA+ naive T cells. The receptor was isolated from a human donor in good health. Some libraries in this study had Jurkat cell RNA spiked in. The CDR3 has the sequence CASGQGYGYTF. The DNA is as follows: TGTGCCAGTGGACAGGGCTATGGCTACACCTTC.